These 21 T cell receptor beta chains were sequenced from one sample in a study of lymphopenia after photon versus proton radiotherapy. The table came from immunoSEQ multiplex PCR; TCRdb's copy has only in-frame clones and leaves some out. The profile covers approximately 45,000 clones, with 85% appearing a single time and 2% to 2.5% taken by the ten largest. Sequences were derived from peripheral blood, sampled from a patient treated with photon-based radiotherapy. The receptors originated from a man aged 35 to 55 with gastric cancer.

This clone is medium-sized within its sample. The same CDR3 can be traced to other DNA sequences in this sample. The chain is built from TRBV7-9 and TRBJ1-5; D gene ambiguous. Per germline, CDR1 SEHNR and CDR2 FQNEAQ (reference sequence). Trimming left V 5 bases short and J 7 bases short, with 12 bases between. The CDR3 totals 13 residues. The CDR3, as DNA: TGTGCCAGCAGCAGATCGGAGAACCAGCCCCAGCATTTT. Translation: CASSRSENQPQHF. Looking up the rest from reference TRBV7-9 and TRBJ1-5 gives the full variable domain: DTGVSQNPRHKITKRGQNVTFRCDPISEHNRLYWYRQTLGQGPEFLTYFQNEAQLEKSRLLSDRFSAERPKGSFSTLEIQRTEQGDSAMYLCASSRSENQPQHFGDGTRLSIL.

CDR3: CAWSAGLISTDTQYF. Written as DNA, the CDR3 is TGTGCCTGGAGTGCCGGGTTAATAAGCACAGATACGCAGTATTTT. V and J are TRBV30 and TRBJ2-3; D is unresolved. This CDR3 is built from 15 residues. Trimming stripped 1 base from V and 0 bases from J, with 11 bases between. Germline CDR1 reads GTSNPN; CDR2 reads SVGIG (reference sequence).

This chain connects TRBV5-1 to TRBJ1-2; 8 bases align to TRBD1. The CDR3 length is 13 residues. Germline CDR1 SGHRS, CDR2 YFSETQ. Unmatched junction bases numbered 5, after V lost 2 bases and J lost 8 bases. CDR3 sequence reads: CASSLGQGDGYTF. Here the CDR3 DNA reads TGCGCCAGCAGCTTAGGACAGGGAGACGGCTACACCTTC.

The rearrangement uses TRBV2 and TRBJ2-5; D is ambiguous. Trimming left V 2 bases short and J 5 bases short, with 9 bases between. Germline V gene sequence: CDR1 SNHLY, CDR2 FYNNEI. The CDR3 is made up of 13 amino acids. The CDR3 DNA reads as TGTGCCAGCAGTGAATGGCCGACGGAGACCCAGTACTTC. Translation gives CASSEWPTETQYF.

The CDR3 loop is CATSTGTSGGKETQYF. The CDR3 DNA reads as TGTGCCACCAGCACCGGGACTAGCGGGGGGAAAGAGACCCAGTACTTC. The V gene is TRBV15, the J gene TRBJ2-5; 15 nucleotides line up with TRBD2. The junction had 3 bases not matched to a gene; V was cut back by 4 bases and J by 3 bases. The CDR3 has 16 residues. Per germline, CDR1 LNHNV and CDR2 YYDKDF (reference sequence). The whole variable domain, remainder taken from reference TRBV15 and TRBJ2-5, is DAMVIQNPRYQVTQFGKPVTLSCSQTLNHNVMYWYQQKSSQAPKLLFHYYDKDFNNEADTPDNFQSRRPNTSFCFLDIRSPGLGDTAMYLCATSTGTSGGKETQYFGPGTRLLVL.

V and J are TRBV27 and TRBJ2-3; 8 bases agree with TRBD1. Germline values: CDR1 MNHEY, CDR2 SMNVEV (reference sequence). Trimming at V came to 7 bases and at J to 3 bases, leaving 6 bases not matched to a gene. This CDR3 contains 14 residues. The CDR3 reads CASMSTGGTDTQYF. DNA of the CDR3: TGTGCCAGCATGTCCACAGGGGGAACAGATACGCAGTATTTT.

The rearrangement joins TRBV5-4 to TRBJ2-3; D gene ambiguous. V was cut by 0 bases and J by 2 bases, with 4 bases left in between. The CDR3 covers 13 residues. Germline lookup yields CDR1 SGHNT and CDR2 YYREEE (reference sequence). CDR3 bases: TGTGCCAGCAGCTTGGCGTCCACAGATACGCAGTATTTT. Its translation: CASSLASTDTQYF.

The V call is TRBV7-9, the J call TRBJ2-3; D is perhaps TRBD1 (6 bases). V lost 1 base to trimming and J lost 3 bases, with 8 bases between them. There are 14 residues in the CDR3. Germline CDR1 and CDR2: SEHNR and FQNEAQ (reference sequence). The CDR3 reads CASSLDRDTDTQYF. CDR3 in DNA: TGTGCCAGCAGCTTAGACAGGGATACAGATACGCAGTATTTT.

This clone occurred once. The chain employs TRBV11-2 and TRBJ2-7, with TRBD2 matching over 8 bases. V shed 5 bases and J 5 bases; nucleotides not matched to a gene: 11. The CDR3 has 15 residues. Germline values: CDR1 SGHAT, CDR2 FQNNGV. CDR3 protein: CASSTPGGAGNEQYF. In nucleotides, the CDR3 is TGTGCCAGCAGCACACCCGGGGGGGCAGGGAACGAGCAGTACTTC.

The rearrangement uses TRBV4-3 and TRBJ1-1, with 7 bases identical to TRBD1. Looked up from germline, CDR1 is LGHNA and CDR2 is YSLEER. V shed 0 bases, J shed 1 base, and the junction held 8 bases outside the gene matches. This CDR3 comprises 17 residues. The CDR3 nucleotides are TGCGCCAGCAGCCAAGACCCTAGGGGGCCCCCGAACACTGAAGCTTTCTTT. Protein sequence: CASSQDPRGPPNTEAFF.

The rearrangement joins TRBV5-1 to TRBJ2-5; the D call may be TRBD1 or TRBD2 (5 bases each). The V gene lost 5 bases and the J gene lost 3 bases, with 14 bases spanning the gap. Looked up from germline, CDR1 is SGHRS and CDR2 is YFSETQ. The CDR3 runs 14 residues. The CDR3 bases are TGCGCCAGCAGACCGGGACGGCGAAAAGAGACCCAGTACTTC. It specifies CASRPGRRKETQYF.

The V and J genes are TRBV29-1 and TRBJ2-6, with D perhaps TRBD1 (6 bases). CDR1 SQVTM and CDR2 ANQGSEA come from the germline V gene. V shed 2 bases and J shed 0 bases, with 11 bases lying between them. This CDR3 is 16 amino acids long. The CDR3 DNA is TGCAGCGTTGAAAGGGACACCGACTCTGGGGCCAACGTCCTGACTTTC. It translates to CSVERDTDSGANVLTF.

This clone was recorded once. The chain uses TRBV5-4 and TRBJ1-1, with D maybe TRBD1 (6 bases). The germline gives CDR1 SGHNT, CDR2 YYREEE (reference sequence). Trimming cost V 2 bases and J 7 bases, with 12 bases left between them. This CDR3 contains 13 residues. Here the CDR3 DNA reads TGTGCCAGCAGCTTTACAGGGAAGGTTGAAGCTTTCTTT. Its protein product is CASSFTGKVEAFF.

This rearrangement joins TRBV18 to TRBJ2-2, with 8 bases that match TRBD1. The CDR3 contains 20 residues. Per germline, CDR1 KGHSH and CDR2 LQKENI. Trimming cost V 4 bases and J 7 bases; bases outside gene matches: 23. The CDR3 DNA follows: TGTGCCAGCTCACGGCTCCATCTTGACAGGGGCCGACGAACTGGCGGGGAGCTGTTTTTT. Its protein product is CASSRLHLDRGRRTGGELFF.

The V gene is TRBV30, the J gene TRBJ1-2; the match to TRBD1 covers 7 bases. Germline V gene data show CDR1 as GTSNPN and CDR2 as SVGIG (reference sequence). The CDR3 runs 12 residues. The V segment lost 4 bases and the J segment 8 bases; nucleotides outside the gene matches: 7. This chain's CDR3 is CAWTRDSSGYTF. The CDR3 DNA is TGTGCCTGGACCCGGGACAGCTCCGGCTACACCTTC.

This clone showed up just a few times. The V gene is TRBV4-2, the J gene TRBJ1-5; D not resolved. Germline values: CDR1 LGHNA, CDR2 YNFKEQ. CDR3 length equals 14 residues. V was clipped by 3 bases and J by 0 bases, with 6 bases between them. The CDR3 reads CASSQAHSNQPQHF. CDR3 nucleotide sequence: TGTGCCAGCAGCCAGGCCCATAGCAATCAGCCCCAGCATTTT.

As to this clone: At one end the junction does not follow the germline gene, possibly because of a read error. The chain links TRBV5-1 to TRBJ1-4; the match to TRBD1 covers 9 bases. CDR1 and CDR2 from the germline V gene are SGHRS and YFSETQ. The CDR3 totals 13 residues. The CDR3 DNA sequence: TGCGCCAGCAGATTGGACAGGGGCTCAAAACTGTTTTTT. Residues: CASRLDRGSKLFF.

This clone was picked up one time. The V and J genes are TRBV27 and TRBJ2-1; D ambiguous. Per germline, CDR1 MNHEY and CDR2 SMNVEV (reference sequence). CDR3 length equals 15 residues. V was trimmed by 2 bases and J by 0 bases, leaving 8 bases between them. The CDR3 here is CASSLGPSSYNEQFF. DNA for the CDR3: TGTGCCAGCAGTTTAGGCCCAAGCTCCTACAATGAGCAGTTCTTC.

The chain recombines TRBV6-6 with TRBJ2-2; 7 bases match TRBD1. This CDR3 has 14 amino acids. Germline CDR1 and CDR2: MNHNY and SVGAGI (reference sequence). Unmatched junction bases numbered 6, after V lost 7 bases and J lost 4 bases. The chain's CDR3 is CASTATGSTGELFF. As DNA, the CDR3 is TGTGCCAGCACAGCGACAGGGAGCACCGGGGAGCTGTTTTTT.

The V and J genes are TRBV5-6 and TRBJ1-4; 8 positions agree with TRBD1. CDR3 length equals 15 residues. CDR1 is SGHDT and CDR2 is YYEEEE in the germline V gene. J gave up 5 bases and V 0 bases, and 3 bases lay outside the gene matches. The CDR3 protein is CASSLGDRINEKLFF. For the CDR3, the DNA is TGTGCCAGCAGCTTGGGGGACAGGATAAATGAAAAACTGTTTTTT.

The chain has TRBV25-1 and TRBJ2-3; no reliable D call. With 5 bases removed from V and 0 bases from J, the gap between germline ends came to 9 bases. This CDR3 region has 14 residues. CDR1 and CDR2 from the germline V gene are MGHDK and SYGVNS. CDR3 sequence: CASSRPLSTDTQYF. In nucleotides, the CDR3 is TGTGCCAGCAGTAGGCCACTTAGCACAGATACGCAGTATTTT.